This entry lists 11 T cell receptor beta chains sequenced from one sample in a study of T cell repertoires in cytomegalovirus infection. TCRdb reprocessed the reads with MiXCR, giving one entry per CDR3 protein. Here the sample spans 200,000 to 300,000 distinct CDR3 sequences, roughly 9.1% being singletons. The source material was PBMCs. The receptors were sampled from a human donor in good health (CMV status not recorded). Some clones in this sample may be carry-over from other donors' samples.

This clonotype has just one count. DNA for the CDR3: TGTGCCAGCAGCCCGCGCCCCGGACGGATGAACACTGAAGCTTTCTTT. Protein: CASSPRPGRMNTEAFF. This chain uses TRBV7-6 with TRBJ1-1; no definite D call. CDR3 length equals 16 residues. Germline V gene sequence: CDR1 SGHVS, CDR2 FNYEAQ. V was cut by 5 bases and J by 0 bases, with 16 bases left in between.

There are many counts of this clonotype. The rearrangement uses TRBV6-1 and TRBJ1-1; D uncertain. This CDR3 region has 12 residues. The V and J ends lost 6 bases and 5 bases respectively, with 10 bases between them. Looked up from germline, CDR1 is MNHNS and CDR2 is SASEGT. CDR3 protein: CASRDGRTEAFF. As DNA, the CDR3 is TGTGCCAGCAGGGACGGAAGAACTGAAGCTTTCTTT.

The chain combines TRBV20-1 with TRBJ2-7; D possibly corresponds to TRBD1 (5 bases). CDR3 size: 16 residues. CDR1 is DFQATT, CDR2 SNEGSKA, per germline (reference sequence). Deletions cut 0 bases from V and 3 bases from J, with 18 bases between. CDR3 sequence: CSARDPTGVKSYEQYF. CDR3 nucleotides: TGCAGTGCTAGAGACCCCACAGGCGTTAAGAGCTACGAGCAGTACTTC.

This clonotype was found a few times. This chain connects TRBV7-2 to TRBJ2-5; 11 bases are a match to TRBD2. This CDR3 has 17 amino acids. J lost 5 bases, V lost 1 base, and 9 bases had no gene match. From germline, CDR1 is SGHTA and CDR2 FQGNSA. Written as DNA, the CDR3 is TGTGCCAGCAGCTTAGGCGGTAGCGGGGGGGTAAGGGAGACCCAGTACTTC. It specifies CASSLGGSGGVRETQYF.

This clonotype was seen at least ten times. The chain recombines TRBV7-2 with TRBJ1-1, with D unclear. Trimming cost V 1 base and J 5 bases, with 17 bases left between them. The CDR3 spans 16 residues. The germline V gene has CDR1 SGHTA and CDR2 FQGNSA. The CDR3 here is CASSLGGGLIATEAFF. The CDR3 DNA sequence: TGTGCCAGCAGCTTAGGGGGAGGGTTGATTGCGACTGAAGCTTTCTTT.

There are many counts of this clonotype. The chain has TRBV7-2 and TRBJ1-1; D call uncertain. The CDR3 spans 14 residues. Germline V gene data show CDR1 as SGHTA and CDR2 as FQGNSA. Trimming took 5 bases from V and 5 from J, leaving 15 bases between them. This CDR3 is CASSRNAGRTEAFF. The CDR3 coding sequence is TGTGCCAGCAGCCGCAACGCGGGTCGGACTGAAGCTTTCTTT.

The chain carries TRBV5-1 and TRBJ2-5; TRBD1 matches at 7 bases. Looked up from germline, CDR1 is SGHRS and CDR2 is YFSETQ. V trimming: 3 bases; J trimming: 5 bases; junction bases outside the gene matches: 7. The CDR3 contains 14 residues. The CDR3 reads CASSYDRELETQYF. The DNA of the CDR3 is TGCGCCAGCAGCTACGACAGGGAATTGGAGACCCAGTACTTC.

The chain carries TRBV7-6 and TRBJ2-6; no firm D call. Trimming pared 2 bases from V and 0 bases from J, leaving 8 bases between. This CDR3 contains 16 residues. Germline CDR1 is SGHVS and CDR2 is FNYEAQ. CDR3 loop: CASSLPNSSGANVLTF. DNA for the CDR3: TGTGCCAGCAGCTTACCTAACAGCTCTGGGGCCAACGTCCTGACTTTC.

This clonotype was counted at least ten times. The V call is TRBV7-9, the J call TRBJ2-7; TRBD1 might be the D (5 bases). CDR1 and CDR2 (germline): SEHNR, FQNEAQ (reference sequence). V was clipped by 1 base and J by 6 bases, with 22 bases between them. The length of the CDR3 is 17 residues. The CDR3 loop reads CASSLGWGATFLPEQYF. The CDR3 bases are TGTGCCAGCAGCTTAGGTTGGGGCGCTACCTTCCTTCCCGAGCAGTACTTC.

This chain joins TRBV29-1 and TRBJ2-3; D not certain. The length of the CDR3 is 12 residues. Germline assignment: CDR1 SQVTM and CDR2 ANQGSEA. V lost 4 bases to trimming and J lost 2 bases, with 7 bases between them. DNA of the CDR3: TGCAGCGTTGTCAAGAACACAGATACGCAGTATTTT. As protein: CSVVKNTDTQYF.

The J gene is TRBJ1-1, the V gene TRBV29-1; D unresolved. This CDR3 is built from 13 residues. Trimming took 4 bases from V and 4 from J, leaving 13 bases between them. In germline, CDR1 is SQVTM, CDR2 ANQGSEA. For the CDR3, the DNA is TGCAGCGTTGGGGTCCAAACTTTCACTGAAGCTTTCTTT. Translating gives CSVGVQTFTEAFF.